A selection of T cell receptor beta chains follows, all from one sample in a study of blood T cell repertoires in COVID-19. Libraries were prepared by immunoSEQ multiplex PCR; TCRdb keeps only in-frame clonotypes and omits some of them. There are a few hundred thousand clones in the sample; more than 75% occur only once, and 1.9% lies in the top ten. Source material: peripheral blood. Every receptor here comes from a man aged 40-55 years with active or convalescent COVID-19. Each CDR3 is given with its conserved first and last residue. Each record gives: clone size, V gene, D gene, J gene, CDR3 DNA, CDR3 protein. The D gene is left open where the match is weak. Clone size is stated in some rows and not others, as once, few, many or a class when expanded.

size: NA
V: TRBV6-5
D: TRBD1
J: TRBJ1-4
DNA: TGTGCCAGCAGTTACACAGGGGCCATCAAGGGTGAAAAACTGTTTTTT
CDR3: CASSYTGAIKGEKLFF

size: NA
V: TRBV19
D: TRBD1
J: TRBJ1-5
DNA: TGTGCCAGTAGTGAACCCGGGACAGGAACACTTAGCAATCAGCCCCAGCATTTT
CDR3: CASSEPGTGTLSNQPQHF

size: NA
V: TRBV4-2
D: TRBD1
J: TRBJ1-2
DNA: TGTGCCAGCAGCCGAGAGACAGGGGGCGACTATGGCTACACCTTC
CDR3: CASSRETGGDYGYTF

size: few
V: TRBV28
D: TRBD1
J: TRBJ2-7
DNA: TGTGCCAGCGGGGCCGGCTTGACAGGGGCTGAGCAGTACTTC
CDR3: CASGAGLTGAEQYF

size: NA
V: TRBV30
D: NA
J: TRBJ1-2
DNA: TGTGCCTGGAGCGGACAGATAAATGGCTACACCTTC
CDR3: CAWSGQINGYTF

size: once
V: TRBV6-6
D: TRBD1
J: TRBJ2-7
DNA: TGTGCCAGCAGTTCAGACAGGGTAGGCGAGCAGTACTTC
CDR3: CASSSDRVGEQYF

size: NA
V: TRBV29-1
D: TRBD1
J: TRBJ1-5
DNA: TGCAGCGTTTTTCAGGGGGCTGGTCAGCCCCAGCATTTT
CDR3: CSVFQGAGQPQHF

size: NA
V: TRBV19
D: TRBD1
J: TRBJ1-5
DNA: TGTGCCACCTGGACAGGGCCATATAGCAATCAGCCCCAGCATTTT
CDR3: CATWTGPYSNQPQHF

size: NA
V: TRBV6-5
D: TRBD2
J: TRBJ2-3
DNA: TGTGCCAGCAGGGGACTAGCGGGGGGTGCAGATACGCAGTATTTT
CDR3: CASRGLAGGADTQYF

size: NA
V: TRBV9
D: TRBD1
J: TRBJ1-2
DNA: TGTGCCAGCAGCGCCCTTCCGACAGGGACCCATGGCTACACCTTC
CDR3: CASSALPTGTHGYTF

size: NA
V: TRBV28
D: NA
J: TRBJ1-5
DNA: TGTGCCAGCAGTCCCAGGGTGAGGAACAATCAGCCCCAGCATTTT
CDR3: CASSPRVRNNQPQHF

size: NA
V: TRBV24-1
D: NA
J: TRBJ2-7
DNA: TGTGCCACCAGTGACTCAAGGAGCCCCATATACGAGCAGTACTTC
CDR3: CATSDSRSPIYEQYF

size: NA
V: TRBV28
D: TRBD1
J: TRBJ1-4
DNA: TGTGCCAGCAGTTTACAGGGGGCAGGCGATGAAAAACTGTTTTTT
CDR3: CASSLQGAGDEKLFF

size: NA
V: TRBV3-1/TRBV3-2
D: NA
J: TRBJ2-5
DNA: TGTGCCAGCAGCCAAAACGCAGGGGAGACCCAGTACTTC
CDR3: CASSQNAGETQYF

size: NA
V: TRBV20-1
D: NA
J: TRBJ1-6
DNA: TGCAGTGCTAGTTTTGTTTCGGGGGGAACTTCACCCCTCCACTTT
CDR3: CSASFVSGGTSPLHF

size: NA
V: TRBV6-1
D: NA
J: TRBJ1-1
DNA: TGTGCCAGCAGTGAAATGACCGGAGGGAGCACTGAAGCTTTCTTT
CDR3: CASSEMTGGSTEAFF

size: NA
V: TRBV6-5
D: TRBD1
J: TRBJ1-6
DNA: TGTGCCAGCAGTAACAGGGGATCGGATTCACCCCTCCACTTT
CDR3: CASSNRGSDSPLHF

size: NA
V: TRBV9
D: NA
J: TRBJ2-1
DNA: TGTGCCAGCAGCGTAGCGGAGGTTTTGGGCAATGAGCAGTTCTTC
CDR3: CASSVAEVLGNEQFF

size: NA
V: TRBV5-4
D: TRBD2
J: TRBJ2-3
DNA: TGTGCCAGCAGCGGGGTTATAGGGCGGGAGGAAAGTACGCAGTATTTT
CDR3: CASSGVIGREESTQYF

size: once
V: TRBV27
D: NA
J: TRBJ2-1
DNA: TGTGCCAGCAGTCCGTTGACAGCCTACAATGAGCAGTTCTTC
CDR3: CASSPLTAYNEQFF

size: NA
V: TRBV7-9
D: TRBD1
J: TRBJ2-4
DNA: TGTGCCAGCAGCTCGGCCGGGACAGGGGGCGGACGGAGAAACATTCAGTACTTC
CDR3: CASSSAGTGGGRRNIQYF

size: NA
V: TRBV5-1
D: TRBD1
J: TRBJ2-7
DNA: TGCGCCAGCAGCTCTCTACCGGGACAGGGGAGCGAGCAGTACTTC
CDR3: CASSSLPGQGSEQYF

size: NA
V: TRBV5-4
D: TRBD2
J: TRBJ2-5
DNA: TGTGCCAGCAGCTCGGGACTAAACCAAGAGACCCAGTACTTC
CDR3: CASSSGLNQETQYF